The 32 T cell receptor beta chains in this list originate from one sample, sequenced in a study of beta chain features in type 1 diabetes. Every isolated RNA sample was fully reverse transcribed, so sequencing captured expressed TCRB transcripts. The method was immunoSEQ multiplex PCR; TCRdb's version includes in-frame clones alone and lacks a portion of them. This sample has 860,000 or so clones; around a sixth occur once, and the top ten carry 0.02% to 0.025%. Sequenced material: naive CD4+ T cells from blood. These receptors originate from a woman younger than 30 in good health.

CDR3 amino acids: CASSLGWGRQETQYF. In nucleotides, the CDR3 is TGTGCCAGCAGTTTAGGTTGGGGGCGCCAAGAGACCCAGTACTTC. The chain links TRBV27 to TRBJ2-5, with a weak D call TRBD1 (6 bases). Germline V gene sequence: CDR1 MNHEY, CDR2 SMNVEV (reference sequence). The CDR3 sequence is 15 residues long. Trimming cost V 2 bases and J 1 base, with 11 bases left between them.

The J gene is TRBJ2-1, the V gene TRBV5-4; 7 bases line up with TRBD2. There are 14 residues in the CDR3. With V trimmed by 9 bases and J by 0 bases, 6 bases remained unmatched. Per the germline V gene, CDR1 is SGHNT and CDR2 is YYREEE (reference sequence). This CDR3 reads CATHASGSYNEQFF. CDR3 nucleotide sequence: TGTGCCACCCATGCTAGCGGCTCCTACAATGAGCAGTTCTTC.

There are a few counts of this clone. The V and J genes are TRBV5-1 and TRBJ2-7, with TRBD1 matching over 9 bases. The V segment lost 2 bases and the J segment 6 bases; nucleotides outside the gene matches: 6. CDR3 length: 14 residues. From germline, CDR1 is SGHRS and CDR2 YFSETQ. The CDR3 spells CASSFQGQGGEQYF. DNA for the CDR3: TGCGCCAGCAGCTTTCAGGGACAGGGCGGCGAGCAGTACTTC.

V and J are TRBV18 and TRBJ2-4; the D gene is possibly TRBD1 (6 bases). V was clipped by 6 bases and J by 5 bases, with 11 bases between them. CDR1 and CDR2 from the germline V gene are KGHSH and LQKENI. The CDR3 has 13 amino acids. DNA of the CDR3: TGTGCCAGCTCGGGGACATCGGAAAACATTCAGTACTTC. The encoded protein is CASSGTSENIQYF.

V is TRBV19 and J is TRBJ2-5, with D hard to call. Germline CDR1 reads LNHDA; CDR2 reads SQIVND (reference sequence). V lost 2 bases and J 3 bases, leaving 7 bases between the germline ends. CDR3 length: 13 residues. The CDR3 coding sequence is TGTGCCAGTAGTATACTCGTGAAAGAGACCCAGTACTTC. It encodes CASSILVKETQYF. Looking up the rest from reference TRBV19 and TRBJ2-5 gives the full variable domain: DGGITQSPKYLFRKEGQNVTLSCEQNLNHDAMYWYRQDPGQGLRLIYYSQIVNDFQKGDIAEGYSVSREKKESFPLTVTSAQKNPTAFYLCASSILVKETQYFGPGTRLLVL.

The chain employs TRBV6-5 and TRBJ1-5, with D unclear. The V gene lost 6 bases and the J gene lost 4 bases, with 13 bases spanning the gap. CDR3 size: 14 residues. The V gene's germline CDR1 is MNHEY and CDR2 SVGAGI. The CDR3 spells CASSIEKGNQPQHF. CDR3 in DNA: TGTGCCAGCAGCATAGAAAAGGGAAATCAGCCCCAGCATTTT.

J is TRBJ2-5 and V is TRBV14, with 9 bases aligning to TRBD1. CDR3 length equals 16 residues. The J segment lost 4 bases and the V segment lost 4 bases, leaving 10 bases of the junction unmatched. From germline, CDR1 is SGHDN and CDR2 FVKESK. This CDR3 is CASSLTRDRDGETQYF. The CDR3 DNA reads TGTGCCAGCAGCCTGACCCGGGACAGGGATGGAGAGACCCAGTACTTC.

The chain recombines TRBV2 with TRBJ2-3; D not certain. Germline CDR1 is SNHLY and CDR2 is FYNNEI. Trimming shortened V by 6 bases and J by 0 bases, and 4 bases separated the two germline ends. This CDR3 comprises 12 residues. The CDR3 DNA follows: TGTGCCAGCAGAAGGAGCACAGATACGCAGTATTTT. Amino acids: CASRRSTDTQYF.

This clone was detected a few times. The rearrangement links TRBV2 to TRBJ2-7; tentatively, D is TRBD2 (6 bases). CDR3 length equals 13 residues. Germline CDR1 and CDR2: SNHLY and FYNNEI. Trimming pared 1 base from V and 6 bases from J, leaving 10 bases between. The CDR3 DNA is TGTGCCAGCAGTGAAGAAGGAGGGATCGAGCAGTACTTC. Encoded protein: CASSEEGGIEQYF.

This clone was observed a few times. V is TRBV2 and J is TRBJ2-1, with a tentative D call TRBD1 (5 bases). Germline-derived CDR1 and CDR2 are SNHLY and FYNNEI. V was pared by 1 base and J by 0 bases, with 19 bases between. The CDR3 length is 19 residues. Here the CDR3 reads CASSEEDIWTQRSYNEQFF. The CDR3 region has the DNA TGTGCCAGCAGTGAAGAGGATATCTGGACACAACGCTCCTACAATGAGCAGTTCTTC.

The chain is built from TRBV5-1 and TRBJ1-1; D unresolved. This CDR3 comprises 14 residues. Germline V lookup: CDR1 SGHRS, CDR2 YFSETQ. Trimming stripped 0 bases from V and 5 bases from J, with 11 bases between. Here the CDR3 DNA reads TGCGCCAGCAGCTTGGTAGGATTAGGGACTGAAGCTTTCTTT. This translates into CASSLVGLGTEAFF.

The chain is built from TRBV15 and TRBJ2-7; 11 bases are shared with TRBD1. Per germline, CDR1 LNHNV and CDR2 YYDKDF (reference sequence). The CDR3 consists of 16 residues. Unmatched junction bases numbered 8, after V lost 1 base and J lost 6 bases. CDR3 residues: CATSRAGQGAQGEQYF. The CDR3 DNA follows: TGTGCCACCAGCAGAGCTGGACAGGGGGCGCAGGGCGAGCAGTACTTC.

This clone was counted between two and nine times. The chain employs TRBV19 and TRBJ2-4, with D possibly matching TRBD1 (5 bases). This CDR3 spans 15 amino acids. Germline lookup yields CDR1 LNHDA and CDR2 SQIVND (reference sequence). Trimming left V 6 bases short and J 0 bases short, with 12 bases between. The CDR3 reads CASSHRQLAKNIQYF. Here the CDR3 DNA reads TGTGCCAGTAGCCATCGACAGCTAGCCAAAAACATTCAGTACTTC. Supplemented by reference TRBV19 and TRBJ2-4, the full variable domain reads DGGITQSPKYLFRKEGQNVTLSCEQNLNHDAMYWYRQDPGQGLRLIYYSQIVNDFQKGDIAEGYSVSREKKESFPLTVTSAQKNPTAFYLCASSHRQLAKNIQYFGAGTRLSVL.

The CDR3 nucleotides are TGCAGTGCTAGCGGCCTCGGCAAAGCTTTCTTT. This codes for CSASGLGKAFF. This chain uses TRBV20-1 with TRBJ1-1; no definite D call. The CDR3 covers 11 residues. Trimming removed 3 bases at V and 9 bases at J, with 11 bases between. Germline loops: CDR1 DFQATT, CDR2 SNEGSKA (reference sequence).

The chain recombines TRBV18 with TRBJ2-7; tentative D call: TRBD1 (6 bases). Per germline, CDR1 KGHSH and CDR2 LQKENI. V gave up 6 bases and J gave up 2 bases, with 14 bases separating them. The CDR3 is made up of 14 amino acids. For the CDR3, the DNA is TGTGCCAGCTCGATCTCAGGGGAAACCTACGAGCAGTACTTC. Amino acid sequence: CASSISGETYEQYF.

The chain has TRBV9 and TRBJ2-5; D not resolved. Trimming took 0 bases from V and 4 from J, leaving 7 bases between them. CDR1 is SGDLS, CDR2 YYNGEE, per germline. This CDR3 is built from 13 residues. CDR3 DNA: TGTGCCAGCAGCGTAGGCCCAATAGAGACCCAGTACTTC. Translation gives CASSVGPIETQYF.

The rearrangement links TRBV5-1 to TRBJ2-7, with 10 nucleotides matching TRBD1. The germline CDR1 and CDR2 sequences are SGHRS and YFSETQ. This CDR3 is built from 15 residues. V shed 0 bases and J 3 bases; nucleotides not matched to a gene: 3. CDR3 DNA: TGCGCCAGCAGCTTGGTGACAGGGGGCAGCTACGAGCAGTACTTC. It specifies CASSLVTGGSYEQYF.

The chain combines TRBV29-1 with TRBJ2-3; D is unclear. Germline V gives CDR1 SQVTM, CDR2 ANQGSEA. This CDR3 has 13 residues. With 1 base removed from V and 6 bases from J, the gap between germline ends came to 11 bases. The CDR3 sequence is CSVEGSRSDTQYF. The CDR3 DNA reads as TGCAGCGTTGAAGGGTCCCGTTCGGATACGCAGTATTTT.

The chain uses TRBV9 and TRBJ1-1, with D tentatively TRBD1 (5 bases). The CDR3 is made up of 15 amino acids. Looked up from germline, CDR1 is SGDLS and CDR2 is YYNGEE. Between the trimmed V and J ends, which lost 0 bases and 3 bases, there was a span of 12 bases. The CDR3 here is CASSVVGALDTEAFF. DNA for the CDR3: TGTGCCAGCAGCGTAGTCGGGGCTCTAGACACTGAAGCTTTCTTT.

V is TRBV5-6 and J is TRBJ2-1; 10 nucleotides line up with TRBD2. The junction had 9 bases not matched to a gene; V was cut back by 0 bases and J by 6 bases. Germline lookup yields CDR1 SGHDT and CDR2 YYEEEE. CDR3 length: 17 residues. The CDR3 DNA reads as TGTGCCAGCAGCTTGGAAGGTATGTCTAGCGGGAGCAATGAGCAGTTCTTC. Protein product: CASSLEGMSSGSNEQFF. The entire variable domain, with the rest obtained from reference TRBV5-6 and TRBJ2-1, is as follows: DAGVTQSPTHLIKTRGQQVTLRCSPKSGHDTVSWYQQALGQGPQFIFQYYEEEERQRGNFPDRFSGHQFPNYSSELNVNALLLGDSALYLCASSLEGMSSGSNEQFFGPGTRLTVL.

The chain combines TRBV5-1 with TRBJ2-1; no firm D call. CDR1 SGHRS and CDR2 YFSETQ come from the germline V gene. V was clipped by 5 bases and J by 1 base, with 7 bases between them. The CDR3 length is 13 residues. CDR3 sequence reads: CASSTVSYNEQFF. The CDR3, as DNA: TGCGCCAGCAGTACGGTGTCCTACAATGAGCAGTTCTTC.

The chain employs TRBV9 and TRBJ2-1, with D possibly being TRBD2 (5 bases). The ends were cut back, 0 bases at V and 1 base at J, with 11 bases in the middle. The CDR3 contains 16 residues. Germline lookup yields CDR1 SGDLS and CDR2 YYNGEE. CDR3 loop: CASSVVSTGSYNEQFF. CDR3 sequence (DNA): TGTGCCAGCAGCGTAGTTTCGACGGGGTCCTACAATGAGCAGTTCTTC.

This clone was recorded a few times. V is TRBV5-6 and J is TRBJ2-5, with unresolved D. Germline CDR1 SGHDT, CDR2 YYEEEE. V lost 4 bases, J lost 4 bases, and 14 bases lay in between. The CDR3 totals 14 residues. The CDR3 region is CASSTLGVRETQYF. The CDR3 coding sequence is TGTGCCAGCAGCACGCTTGGGGTGCGAGAGACCCAGTACTTC. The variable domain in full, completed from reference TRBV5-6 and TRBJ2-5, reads DAGVTQSPTHLIKTRGQQVTLRCSPKSGHDTVSWYQQALGQGPQFIFQYYEEEERQRGNFPDRFSGHQFPNYSSELNVNALLLGDSALYLCASSTLGVRETQYFGPGTRLLVL.

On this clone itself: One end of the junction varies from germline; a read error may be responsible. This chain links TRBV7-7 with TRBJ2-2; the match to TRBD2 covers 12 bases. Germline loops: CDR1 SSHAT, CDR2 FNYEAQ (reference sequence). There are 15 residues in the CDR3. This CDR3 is CASSQGLAGNGELFF. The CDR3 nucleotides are TGTGCTAGCAGCCAAGGACTAGCGGGGAACGGGGAGCTGTTTTTT. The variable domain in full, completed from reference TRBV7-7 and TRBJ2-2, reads GAGVSQSPRYKVTKRGQDVTLRCDPISSHATLYWYQQALGQGPEFLTYFNYEAQPDKSGLPSDRFSAERPEGSISTLTIQRTEQRDSAMYRCASSQGLAGNGELFFGEGSRLTVL.

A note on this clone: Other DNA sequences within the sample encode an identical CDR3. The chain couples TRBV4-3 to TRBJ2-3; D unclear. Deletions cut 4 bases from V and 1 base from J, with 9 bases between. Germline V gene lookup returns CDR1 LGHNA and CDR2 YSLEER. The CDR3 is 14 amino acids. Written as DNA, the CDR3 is TGCGCCAGCAGCCCCAGGACGGGCACAGATACGCAGTATTTT. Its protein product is CASSPRTGTDTQYF.

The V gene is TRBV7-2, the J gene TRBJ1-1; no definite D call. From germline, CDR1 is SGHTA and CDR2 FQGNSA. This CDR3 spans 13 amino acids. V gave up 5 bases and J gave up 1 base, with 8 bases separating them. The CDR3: CASSQHRNTEAFF. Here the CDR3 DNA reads TGTGCCAGCAGCCAGCACAGGAACACTGAAGCTTTCTTT. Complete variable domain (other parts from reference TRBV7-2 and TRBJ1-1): GAGVSQSPSNKVTEKGKDVELRCDPISGHTALYWYRQSLGQGLEFLIYFQGNSAPDKSGLPSDRFSAERTGGSVSTLTIQRTQQEDSAVYLCASSQHRNTEAFFGQGTRLTVV.

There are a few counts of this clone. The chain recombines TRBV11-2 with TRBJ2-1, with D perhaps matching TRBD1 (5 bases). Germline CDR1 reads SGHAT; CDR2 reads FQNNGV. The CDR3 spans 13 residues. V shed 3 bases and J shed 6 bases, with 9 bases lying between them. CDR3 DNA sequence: TGTGCCAGCAGCTTCCAGGGCTTCAATGAGCAGTTCTTC. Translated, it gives CASSFQGFNEQFF.

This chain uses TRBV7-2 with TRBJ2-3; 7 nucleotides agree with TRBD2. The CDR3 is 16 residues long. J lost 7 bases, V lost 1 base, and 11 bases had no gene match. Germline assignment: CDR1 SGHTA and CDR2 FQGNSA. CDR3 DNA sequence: TGTGCCAGCAGCTTAGGCGGGAGAGGTCTTCCGAATACGCAGTATTTT. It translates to CASSLGGRGLPNTQYF.

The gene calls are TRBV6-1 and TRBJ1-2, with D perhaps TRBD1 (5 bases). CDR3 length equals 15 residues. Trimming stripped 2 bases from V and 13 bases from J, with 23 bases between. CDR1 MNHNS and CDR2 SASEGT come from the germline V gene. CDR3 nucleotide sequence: TGTGCCAGCAGTGAATTTCGACGGCAGGGCTCTGTCAGCACCTTC. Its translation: CASSEFRRQGSVSTF.

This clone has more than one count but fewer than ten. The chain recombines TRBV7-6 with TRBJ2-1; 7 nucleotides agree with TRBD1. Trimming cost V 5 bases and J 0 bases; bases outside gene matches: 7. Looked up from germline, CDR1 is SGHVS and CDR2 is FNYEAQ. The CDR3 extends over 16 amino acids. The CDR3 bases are TGTGCCAGCAGCGCGCCGGGACAGAGCTCCTACAATGAGCAGTTCTTC. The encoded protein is CASSAPGQSSYNEQFF.

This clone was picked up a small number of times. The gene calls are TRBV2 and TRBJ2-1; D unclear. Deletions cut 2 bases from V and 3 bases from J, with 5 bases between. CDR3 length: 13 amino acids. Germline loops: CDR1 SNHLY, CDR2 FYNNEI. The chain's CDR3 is CASSERHYNEQFF. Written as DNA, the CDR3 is TGTGCCAGCAGTGAACGGCACTACAATGAGCAGTTCTTC.

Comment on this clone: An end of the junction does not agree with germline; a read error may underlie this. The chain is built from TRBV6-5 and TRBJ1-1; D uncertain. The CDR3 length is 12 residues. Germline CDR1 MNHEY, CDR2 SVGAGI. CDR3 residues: CAISEFRGSAFF. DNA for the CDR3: TGTGCCATCAGTGAGTTCCGAGGTTCAGCTTTCTTT.